This T cell receptor beta chain comes out of a study of PD-L1 blockade in urothelial cancer. Study overall: Patients started atezolizumab around 2014, 1,200 mg intravenously every 3 weeks.

Using immunoSEQ multiplex PCR, the repertoire was profiled, and TCRdb retains in-frame clones only, with some absent. The table includes more than 35,000 clones, approximately 78% detected once. CDR1 and CDR2 (germline): LGHNA, YSLEER. The CDR3 contains 15 residues. V was cut by 3 bases and J by 2 bases, with 13 bases left in between. Urothelial carcinoma affected the patients, and it was locally advanced or metastatic. The specimen was PBMCs, collected around atezolizumab (anti-PD-L1) treatment. This chain links TRBV4-3 with TRBJ1-1; D may be TRBD1 (5 bases). The receptor's source is a man in his 70s with urothelial cancer. The CDR3 loop is CASSQVAGFNTEAFF. The CDR3 DNA follows: TGCGCCAGCAGCCAGGTGGCAGGGTTTAACACTGAAGCTTTCTTT.